A selection of T cell receptor beta chains follows, all from one sample in a study of blood T cell repertoires in COVID-19. Sequencing used immunoSEQ multiplex PCR; TCRdb keeps in-frame clones, though not all of them. The repertoire holds 120,000 to 150,000 clones, about 88% seen once, with 2.5% in the top ten. The specimen was peripheral blood. These receptors all stem from a human donor with COVID-19, enrolled during active disease. The donor label of this sample is uncertain. Both conserved end residues are part of each CDR3. A D gene is named only where the DNA matches it firmly. Rows give clone size only sometimes, using once, few, many, or a class for an expanded clone.

cdr3_length d_call clone_size j_call v_call cdr3_aa cdr3_nt
17 TRBD1 - TRBJ1-1 TRBV9 CASSVTGGRVGNTEAFF TGTGCCAGCAGCGTGACAGGGGGTAGAGTGGGGAACACTGAAGCTTTCTTT
15 - once TRBJ2-3 TRBV11-1 CASSLGSRERDTQYF TGTGCCAGCAGCTTAGGAAGCAGGGAAAGAGATACGCAGTATTTT
18 TRBD2 many TRBJ2-2 TRBV6-2/TRBV6-3 CASSYMSQRGVNTGELFF TGTGCCAGCAGTTACATGTCCCAGCGGGGGGTAAACACCGGGGAGCTGTTTTTT
13 - - TRBJ1-5 TRBV6-6 CASSYPGNQPQHF TGTGCCAGCAGTTACCCAGGGAATCAGCCCCAGCATTTT
13 - - TRBJ2-7 TRBV6-4 CASGGPPSYEQYF TGTGCCAGTGGAGGGCCCCCGTCCTACGAGCAGTACTTC
14 TRBD1 - TRBJ1-2 TRBV11-2 CASSSLTGVYGYTF TGTGCCAGCAGCTCTCTGACAGGGGTCTATGGCTACACCTTC
14 - - TRBJ2-3 TRBV2 CASTYLGRADTQYF TGTGCCAGCACCTACCTCGGGCGGGCAGATACGCAGTATTTT
14 - - TRBJ2-3 TRBV6-4 CASSRESSTDTQYF TGTGCCAGCAGCCGGGAATCTAGCACAGATACGCAGTATTTT
16 TRBD2 - TRBJ2-7 TRBV3-1/TRBV3-2 CASSQDPGTSGNEQYF TGTGCCAGCAGCCAAGATCCCGGGACTAGCGGGAACGAGCAGTACTTC
12 - few TRBJ2-7 TRBV6-2/TRBV6-3 CASSMTLYEQYF TGTGCCAGCAGTATGACTCTATACGAGCAGTACTTC
16 - - TRBJ1-3 TRBV30 CAWCRGDLGIGNTIYF TGTGCCTGGTGCCGGGGGGACTTGGGAATTGGAAACACCATATATTTT
13 - - TRBJ1-1 TRBV13 CASSPQGNTEAFF TGTGCCAGCAGCCCTCAGGGGAACACTGAAGCTTTCTTT
14 TRBD1 - TRBJ2-5 TRBV10-2 CASSGAGGTETQYF TGCGCCAGCAGTGGGGCAGGGGGCACGGAGACCCAGTACTTC
14 TRBD1 - TRBJ1-6 TRBV7-3 CASSTGTDNSPLHF TGTGCCAGCAGCACCGGGACAGATAATTCACCCCTCCACTTT
17 TRBD1 - TRBJ2-7 TRBV27 CASSRQVGTGGSYEQYF TGTGCCAGCAGTCGACAGGTCGGGACAGGGGGTTCCTACGAGCAGTACTTC
15 TRBD1 once TRBJ2-1 TRBV5-4 CASSLGTGVYNEQFF TGTGCCAGCAGCCTAGGGACAGGCGTTTACAATGAGCAGTTCTTC
14 - - TRBJ1-2 TRBV24-1 CATSDTGRDYGYTF TGTGCCACCAGTGATACGGGCAGGGACTATGGCTACACCTTC
15 TRBD1 once TRBJ2-7 TRBV5-1 CASSGTDRGSHEQYF TGCGCCAGCAGCGGAACGGACAGGGGTTCCCACGAGCAGTACTTC
15 TRBD1 few TRBJ2-2 TRBV7-3 CASSYRGVDTGELFF TGTGCCAGCAGCTACAGGGGCGTTGACACCGGGGAGCTGTTTTTT
16 TRBD1 - TRBJ2-7 TRBV6-2/TRBV6-3 CASSHGMRDRSYEQYF TGTGCCAGCAGTCACGGAATGAGGGACAGATCCTACGAGCAGTACTTC
15 - - TRBJ2-1 TRBV5-1 CASPVGLHSYNEQFF TGCGCCAGCCCCGTGGGCTTACACTCCTACAATGAGCAGTTCTTC
15 - once TRBJ2-7 TRBV6-5 CASSAENLHRDEQYF TGTGCCAGCAGCGCGGAGAACCTACACAGGGACGAGCAGTACTTC
15 TRBD1 - TRBJ1-6 TRBV6-5 CASSGTALSNSPLHF TGTGCCAGCAGCGGGACAGCACTGTCAAATTCACCCCTCCACTTT
14 - few TRBJ1-5 TRBV6-5 CASSGTYPNQPQHF TGTGCCAGCTCGGGGACATACCCAAATCAGCCCCAGCATTTT
15 TRBD1 - TRBJ1-5 TRBV2 CASSAQGGVDQPQHF TGTGCCAGCAGTGCACAGGGGGGTGTAGATCAGCCCCAGCATTTT
13 - - TRBJ1-5 TRBV30 CAWSVRENQPQHF TGTGCCTGGAGTGTCAGGGAAAATCAGCCCCAGCATTTT
15 TRBD1 - TRBJ2-7 TRBV5-6 CASLPAGTGPHEQYF TGTGCCAGCCTACCCGCCGGGACAGGGCCCCACGAGCAGTACTTC
13 TRBD1 - TRBJ1-1 TRBV6-5 CASDRGPDTEAFF TGTGCCAGTGACAGGGGCCCCGACACTGAAGCTTTCTTT